This T cell receptor (beta chain) emerged from a study of blood T cell repertoires in COVID-19. Study overall: Sites in the United States, Italy and Spain provided acute and convalescent COVID-19 samples. Nucleic acid was either cDNA or gDNA, and it came from T cells, B-cell-depleted T cells, or PBMCs.

In the authors' workflow: Reference gene primer amplification in the assay estimated nucleated cell counts. Some clones are missing from TCRdb's copy, which holds only in-frame ones; the method was immunoSEQ multiplex PCR. Clone size and the V and J calls come from that table; the DNA yielded D and trimming. The sample carries 150,000 to 200,000 clones, around 80% recorded once. The V end lost 5 bases, the J end lost 1 base, and 18 bases lay between the germline ends. The CDR3 sequence is 17 residues long. Per germline, CDR1 SGHTA and CDR2 FQGNSA. The sequence was obtained from a man aged 55 to 70 with active or convalescent COVID-19. V is TRBV7-2 and J is TRBJ2-1; D perhaps matches TRBD2 (6 bases). Input material: peripheral blood. The CDR3 nucleotides read TGTGCCAGCAGCCACCCCGGGGGTACTGGGTCCTACAATGAGCAGTTCTTC. Amino acid sequence: CASSHPGGTGSYNEQFF.